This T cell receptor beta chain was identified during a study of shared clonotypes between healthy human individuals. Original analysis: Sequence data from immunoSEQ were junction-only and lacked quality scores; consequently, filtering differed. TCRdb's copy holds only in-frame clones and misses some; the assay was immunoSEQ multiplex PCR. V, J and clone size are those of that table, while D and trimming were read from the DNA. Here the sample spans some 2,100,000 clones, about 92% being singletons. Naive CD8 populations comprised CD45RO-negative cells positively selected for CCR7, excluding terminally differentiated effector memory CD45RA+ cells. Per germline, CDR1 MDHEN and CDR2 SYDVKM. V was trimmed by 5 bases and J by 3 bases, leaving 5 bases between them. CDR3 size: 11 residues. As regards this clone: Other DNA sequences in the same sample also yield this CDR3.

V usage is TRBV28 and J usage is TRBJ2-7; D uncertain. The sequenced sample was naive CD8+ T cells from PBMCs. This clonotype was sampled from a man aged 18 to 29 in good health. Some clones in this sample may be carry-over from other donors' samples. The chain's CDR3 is CASSLLYEQYF. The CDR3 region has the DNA TGTGCCAGCAGTCTTCTCTACGAGCAGTACTTC.